This T cell receptor (beta chain) was retrieved from a study of blood T cells in healthy people across ages. Study outcomes and limitations: There were more naive CD4+ cells and higher diversity in long-lived donors than in aged donors. Changes in expanded clonotypes were possibly confounded, as the CMV status of donors was unknown.

A second roughly 6 to 11 cycle PCR used barcoded and J-beta primers. Each of the samples gave a minimum of 2.5 million paired-end reads that contained CDR3. TCRdb re-called the 5' RACE reads with MiXCR, one entry per CDR3 protein. The sample consists of roughly 900,000 distinct CDR3 sequences, 45% to 50% of them appearing once. This clonotype was seen ten or more times. Its target is not known. Looked up from germline, CDR1 is LGHNA and CDR2 is YNFKEQ. The ends lost 1 base at V and 3 bases at J; junction bases unmatched: 1. CDR3 length: 14 amino acids. Sequenced input: blood. This chain uses TRBV4-2 with TRBJ2-7; the match to TRBD1 covers 9 bases. The TCR originated in a man under 40 in good health. The CDR3 loop is CASSQGTGVYEQYF. Written as DNA, the CDR3 is TGTGCCAGCAGCCAAGGGACAGGGGTCTACGAGCAGTACTTC.